The rows below give T cell receptor beta chains drawn from one sample of a study of blood T cell repertoires in COVID-19. The data were produced by immunoSEQ multiplex PCR, yet TCRdb's version contains in-frame clones alone and is incomplete. This table has about 97,000 clones, approximately 92% appearing once. Sequenced input: peripheral blood. These receptors were obtained from a woman aged 45-59 years with COVID-19, enrolled during active disease. CDR3s include the opening cysteine and the closing phenylalanine or tryptophan. A D gene is named only where the DNA matches it firmly. Part of the rows lack a size; the others show once, few, many or a class for expanded clones.

>TRBD1|TRBV9|few|TRBJ1-2
CASSPQGNGYTF
TGTGCCAGCAGCCCACAGGGGAATGGCTACACCTTC
>TRBD1|TRBV18|few|TRBJ1-3
CASSTGTGSGNTIYF
TGTGCCAGCTCAACTGGGACAGGCTCTGGAAACACCATATATTTT
>.|TRBV9|.|TRBJ2-1
CASSVAGDSYNEQFF
TGTGCCAGCAGCGTAGCAGGGGACTCCTACAATGAGCAGTTCTTC
>TRBD1|TRBV7-9|.|TRBJ2-7
CASSSTGGVDEQYF
TGTGCCAGCAGCTCTACAGGGGGAGTAGACGAGCAGTACTTC
>.|TRBV6-5|.|TRBJ1-2
CASSPRGGQGYTF
TGTGCCAGCAGCCCCCGGGGGGGGCAAGGCTACACCTTC
>TRBD1|TRBV25-1|.|TRBJ1-1
CASSVGQGFGAFF
TGTGCCAGCAGTGTTGGACAGGGCTTTGGAGCTTTCTTT
>.|TRBV7-2|.|TRBJ1-5
CASSFEGIRPQHF
TGTGCCAGCAGCTTCGAGGGAATCAGGCCCCAGCATTTT
>.|TRBV25-1|.|TRBJ1-1
CASSEYKGGTEAFF
TGTGCCAGCAGTGAATATAAAGGGGGCACTGAAGCTTTCTTT
>.|TRBV7-8|.|TRBJ1-5
CASSLIRAGGLYQPQHF
TGTGCCAGCAGCTTAATCAGGGCGGGGGGCCTTTATCAGCCCCAGCATTTT
>.|TRBV3-1/TRBV3-2|.|TRBJ1-6
CASSQGSFDGPLHF
TGTGCCAGCAGCCAAGGTAGTTTCGATGGACCCCTCCACTTT
>.|TRBV2|.|TRBJ1-6
CASSEGATNYNSPLHF
TGTGCCAGCAGTGAGGGGGCGACGAACTATAATTCACCCCTCCACTTT
>TRBD1|TRBV5-1|.|TRBJ1-6
CASSLEGRRGNSPLHF
TGCGCCAGCAGCTTGGAAGGGCGCAGGGGGAATTCACCCCTCCACTTT
>.|TRBV30|once|TRBJ2-1
CAWTIGTFPFSYNEQFF
TGTGCCTGGACCATCGGGACTTTCCCTTTCTCCTACAATGAGCAGTTCTTC
>.|TRBV24-1|once|TRBJ1-5
CATSDGGPQHF
TGTGCCACCAGTGACGGCGGACCCCAGCATTTT
>.|TRBV12-3/TRBV12-4|.|TRBJ1-1
CASSLSQTGEAFF
TGTGCCAGCAGTTTATCGCAAACGGGGGAAGCTTTCTTT
>TRBD1|TRBV6-1|.|TRBJ1-2
CASSESGTGYGYTF
TGTGCCAGCAGTGAGTCCGGGACAGGGTATGGCTACACCTTC
>.|TRBV28|once|TRBJ2-5
CASSPLGGTQYF
TGTGCCAGCAGTCCCCTAGGGGGGACCCAGTACTTC
>.|TRBV28|.|TRBJ1-1
CASSYPQGPDTEAFF
TGTGCCAGCAGTTACCCTCAGGGCCCGGACACTGAAGCTTTCTTT
>TRBD1|TRBV28|few|TRBJ2-7
CASSLPGQDPYEQYF
TGTGCCAGCAGTTTACCGGGACAGGATCCCTACGAGCAGTACTTC
>TRBD1|TRBV6-6|once|TRBJ1-2
CASTSTRGQGHYGYTF
TGTGCCAGCACCTCCACCCGGGGACAGGGCCACTATGGCTACACCTTC
>.|TRBV5-1|.|TRBJ2-7
CASSGTGSYEQYF
TGCGCCAGCAGCGGAACAGGGTCCTACGAGCAGTACTTC
>TRBD1|TRBV5-1|.|TRBJ1-6
CASSWTGGSSPLHF
TGCGCCAGCAGCTGGACAGGGGGCAGTTCACCCCTCCACTTT
>TRBD1|TRBV15|.|TRBJ1-1
CATSTPPRSQGDTEAFF
TGTGCCACCAGCACACCCCCAAGGTCGCAGGGGGACACTGAAGCTTTCTTT
>.|TRBV24-1|.|TRBJ2-3
CATSDRHYSGTDTQYF
TGTGCCACCAGTGATCGACATTATTCGGGCACAGATACGCAGTATTTT
>TRBD1|TRBV5-1|.|TRBJ1-2
CASSLVGPIFEGARGYTF
TGCGCCAGCAGCTTGGTTGGACCTATTTTCGAGGGGGCGAGGGGCTACACCTTC
>.|TRBV19|.|TRBJ1-5
CASKTRVRQPQHF
TGTGCCAGTAAAACGAGGGTTAGGCAGCCCCAGCATTTT
>.|TRBV7-6|.|TRBJ2-1
CASSLGYNDNEQFF
TGTGCCAGCAGCTTAGGGTACAATGACAATGAGCAGTTCTTC
>TRBD2|TRBV11-3|.|TRBJ2-2
CASSPPGLANTGELFF
TGTGCCAGCAGCCCACCGGGACTAGCAAACACCGGGGAGCTGTTTTTT
>.|TRBV2|.|TRBJ2-7
CASSFQGGEQYF
TGTGCCAGCAGTTTTCAGGGTGGCGAGCAGTACTTC
>.|TRBV15|.|TRBJ2-1
CATSNRVTYNEQFF
TGTGCCACCAGCAACAGGGTGACCTACAATGAGCAGTTCTTC
>.|TRBV5-4|.|TRBJ2-5
CASSLESGDGETQYF
TGTGCCAGCAGCCTGGAATCGGGGGACGGGGAGACCCAGTACTTC
>.|TRBV25-1|.|TRBJ2-1
CASSGGSGQFF
TGTGCCAGCAGTGGCGGCTCGGGGCAGTTCTTC
>TRBD1|TRBV6-5|.|TRBJ1-1
CASSTPGQLNTEAFF
TGTGCCAGCAGTACCCCGGGACAGTTGAACACTGAAGCTTTCTTT
>TRBD2|TRBV15|once|TRBJ2-1
CATGGGPISGGSRWGEQFF
TGTGCCACCGGCGGTGGCCCTATTAGCGGGGGGTCCCGATGGGGTGAGCAGTTCTTC
>.|TRBV30|.|TRBJ2-4
CAWSEGSLLAKNIQYF
TGTGCCTGGAGTGAGGGGTCGCTGCTAGCCAAAAACATTCAGTACTTC
>.|TRBV20-1|.|TRBJ1-1
CSASYRDTEAFF
TGCAGTGCTAGTTACAGGGACACTGAAGCTTTCTTT
>TRBD1|TRBV3-1/TRBV3-2|.|TRBJ1-2
CASSHPRTGGARAGGYTF
TGTGCCAGCAGCCACCCAAGGACAGGGGGCGCCCGGGCAGGCGGCTACACCTTC
>TRBD2|TRBV9|once|TRBJ2-2
CASSGPGGAYTGELFF
TGTGCCAGCAGCGGGCCCGGGGGGGCCTACACCGGGGAGCTGTTTTTT
>TRBD2|TRBV6-2/TRBV6-3|.|TRBJ2-3
CASSPGLGGDTQYF
TGTGCCAGCAGCCCCGGACTAGGCGGAGATACGCAGTATTTT
>.|TRBV19|once|TRBJ1-6
CASSSQGDEYSPLHF
TGTGCCAGTAGCTCACAGGGAGACGAGTACTCACCCCTCCACTTT
>TRBD1|TRBV5-1|.|TRBJ1-1
CASSSGAGTGATEAFF
TGCGCCAGCAGCTCTGGAGCCGGGACAGGGGCCACTGAAGCTTTCTTT
>.|TRBV5-1|.|TRBJ2-2
CASSVIQTRINTGELFF
TGCGCCAGCAGCGTTATACAGACTAGGATTAACACCGGGGAGCTGTTTTTT
>.|TRBV3-1/TRBV3-2|.|TRBJ1-2
CASSQDQNARYGYTF
TGTGCCAGCAGCCAAGATCAGAACGCCCGATATGGCTACACCTTC
>.|TRBV2|.|TRBJ1-4
CASSEAGGRGNEKLFF
TGTGCCAGCAGTGAAGCGGGCGGGCGGGGTAATGAAAAACTGTTTTTT